The present TCR beta chain was sequenced within a study of shared clonotypes between healthy human individuals (dated by TCRdb to about 2020). Study-wide context: Three men and a couple of women, aged 18 to 49 years, made up the cohort. For each donor, CD4 naive and CD4 memory were each run on three plates, CD8 naive on two plates, and CD8 memory on one plate. Blood TCR repertoires of 5 or 6 healthy adults were deeply sequenced to estimate repertoire size and the extent of clonotype sharing between individuals. To increase sequencing depth and limit assay-specific biases, different laboratories used diverse techniques to prepare libraries and sequence TCR repertoires. Between about 0.8 and 9 billion PBMCs per donor were obtained by leukapheresis.

Here is what the overall study found, with its caveats: Higher generation probabilities were observed for clonotypes shared by all four sorted-subset donors than for non-shared clonotypes. The genetic and exposure-history diversity represented was limited by the small number of donors. Sampling was limited to blood, and TCR repertoires in tissue likely differ from TCR repertoires in blood. Roughly 5.2% of naive CD4, 3% to 3.5% of naive CD8, around 2.3% of memory CD4, and around 0.42% of memory CD8 clonotypes were shared across several donors. Larger estimated clonotype richness was generally found for naive subsets than for memory subsets. Rarefaction of sorted-subset datasets indicated incomplete sequencing despite the large sequencing depth. Pairwise subsampling indicated that sequencing depth was expected to affect the degree of clonotype sharing among donors.

Using the deep immunoSEQ assay, TCR CDR3 regions were amplified from genomic DNA by multiplex PCR. Extracted genomic DNA from each cell subset was spread evenly across all wells of several immunoSEQ 96-well plates, with each plate serving as a replicate. For sorted subsets, approximately 190 ng genomic DNA, equal to 30,000 to 35,000 T cell genomes, was loaded into each replicate PCR. Purified libraries were quantified with a Qubit 3.0 fluorometer, sized on a Bioanalyzer 2100, and re-quantified with the KAPA Library Quantification kit. Each immunoSEQ 96-well plate was sequenced on its own single-read 150-cycle Illumina NextSeq 550 flow cell. The study's own analysis went as follows. Because the immunoSEQ output included only junctional sequences and no quality scores, the filtering could not be the same as the filtering used for full-length reads. Sequences were annotated with PyIR, a Python wrapper for IgBLAST v1.9, and V/J genes and CDR3 were assigned using IMGT germline references. Reads were filtered out if the reads had weak V/J assignments (E-value above 1e-6), no CDR3, stop codons, out-of-frame junctions, or ambiguous translated residues. V3J clonotypes were defined by identical inferred V gene, J gene, and CDR3 amino acid sequence. To compute the percentage overlap between repertoires, the number of shared unique clonotypes was divided by the size of the smaller repertoire. Richness of each repertoire was evaluated using RTK rarefaction, the Chao1 estimator, and Recon v2.1 estimates of unobserved clonotypes. Generation probabilities were computed with OLGA for all TCRbeta clonotypes obtained by the gDNA method from a handful of donors. TCRdb's version of the immuneACCESS table is confined to in-frame rearrangements and falls short of the full clone set. An unresolved V gene accounts for under half of the shortfall where checked; the remainder is of unknown origin. That table furnishes V, J and clone size, whereas the DNA furnished D and trimming. This sample is represented by almost 700,000 clones; about 91% of them were singletons. The ten largest clonotypes hold approximately 25% of the sample.

As encoded in the germline V gene (reference sequence), CDR1 is SGHNT while CDR2 is YYREEE. V is reduced by 6 bases and J by 5 bases, leaving a spacing of 21 bases between them. The CDR3, from cysteine to phenylalanine, totals 15 residues. The only DNA kept is the CDR3, 45 bases in frame from the first base. As for this clone: Its cognate antigen has yet to be identified. Per-base quality was not reported, and no clone a single base away is much larger than it.

CD8 naive samples were CD45RO-negative cells positively selected for CCR7, giving a CD45RA+CCR7+ population that excluded TemRA cells. Donors were healthy HIV-negative adults with no recently reported acute infections or vaccinations. Only Caucasian adults living in Nashville, Tennessee, USA were represented among the donors. Blood was obtained by leukapheresis, after which PBMCs were separated by Ficoll-Histopaque density gradient centrifugation and cryopreserved in liquid nitrogen vapor phase. Analytical flow cytometry was used to check the purity and quantity of every magnetically sorted T cell population. From each sorted fraction, genomic DNA was isolated and quantified by UV absorbance on a Nanodrop 2000c.

The specimen was naive CD8+ T cells sorted from blood. Taken with the paper, the label for cell subset or site translates to: CD45RA+CCR7+. The clonotype was recovered from a man aged 25 to 40 in good health. This chain is built from TRBV5-4 and TRBJ2-7; possibly the D gene is TRBD2, per 6 matching bases. The bases are TGTGCCAGCATCCGTTGGGGGGAGCATCTGAACGAGCAGTACTTC. This codes for CASIRWGEHLNEQYF.